This T cell receptor beta chain was found in a study of a mutant IDH1 vaccine in newly diagnosed glioma. Overall study: Investigators started vaccination 4-6 weeks after radiotherapy alone, or with temozolomide cycles.

Note on this clone: Its antigen remains unknown.

Time point defined: week 11, during vaccination. The investigators gave 300 ug of mutant IDH1 20-mer peptide in each vaccine dose, together with topical imiquimod. Donors harbored newly found WHO grade 3 or 4 IDH1-mutant, ATRX-lost astrocytomas. Sequenced by immunoSEQ multiplex PCR; TCRdb stores in-frame clones only, minus some. The table records roughly 60,000 clones, approximately 80% of them present only once. This CDR3 is 16 amino acids long. The V gene end was trimmed by 4 bases and the J gene end by 0 bases; junction bases not matched to a gene: 8. Looked up from germline, CDR1 is SGHRS and CDR2 is YFSETQ.

The sequence derives from a man between 25 and 39 years old with glioma. Source: PBMCs, taken from a glioma patient whose treatment included an IDH1 peptide vaccine. The rearrangement joins TRBV5-1 to TRBJ2-3; 7 bases match TRBD2. CDR3 sequence (DNA): TGCGCCAGCAGCCCGGGACTGACTAGCAGCACAGATACGCAGTATTTT. The encoded protein is CASSPGLTSSTDTQYF.